These 3 T cell receptor beta chains originate from one sample sequenced in a study of OX40 agonist ivuxolimab in advanced cancers. Profiling relied on immunoSEQ multiplex PCR, and the TCRdb table lists in-frame clones only, not all of them. This sample carries roughly 75,000 clones, approximately 82% of them seen once, and the ten largest clones take around 0.73%. Specimen: CD4+ or CD8+ T cells sorted from blood, collected in a trial of the OX40 agonist ivuxolimab. These receptors came from an adult with an advanced solid tumor such as melanoma, head and neck, liver or kidney cancer.

This clone appeared a single time. The V call is TRBV10-3, the J call TRBJ2-7; TRBD1 matches 10 bases. V shed 2 bases, J shed 2 bases, and the junction held 6 bases outside the gene matches. Germline V gene lookup returns CDR1 ENHRY and CDR2 SYGVKD. This CDR3 has 16 residues. CDR3 DNA: TGTGCCATCAGTGAGGCTTCCGGGACAGGGGCCTACGAGCAGTACTTC. Encoded protein: CAISEASGTGAYEQYF.

The V call is TRBV5-4, the J call TRBJ1-1; D call uncertain. The CDR3 is 13 residues long. Germline loops: CDR1 SGHNT, CDR2 YYREEE (reference sequence). Trimming left V 4 bases short and J 3 bases short, with 10 bases between. The CDR3, as DNA: TGTGCCAGCAGCACCCGACGGGACACTGAAGCTTTCTTT. It translates to CASSTRRDTEAFF.

Here the CDR3 DNA reads TGTGCCAGCAGGGCGGGTCTGGGGACTAGCGGGAGTTGGGAGCAGTACTTC. Translation: CASRAGLGTSGSWEQYF. The chain joins TRBV11-2 to TRBJ2-7; 14 bases align to TRBD2. The CDR3 runs 17 residues. Trimming took 6 bases from V and 7 from J; bases not matched to a gene: 14. CDR1 SGHAT and CDR2 FQNNGV come from the germline V gene.